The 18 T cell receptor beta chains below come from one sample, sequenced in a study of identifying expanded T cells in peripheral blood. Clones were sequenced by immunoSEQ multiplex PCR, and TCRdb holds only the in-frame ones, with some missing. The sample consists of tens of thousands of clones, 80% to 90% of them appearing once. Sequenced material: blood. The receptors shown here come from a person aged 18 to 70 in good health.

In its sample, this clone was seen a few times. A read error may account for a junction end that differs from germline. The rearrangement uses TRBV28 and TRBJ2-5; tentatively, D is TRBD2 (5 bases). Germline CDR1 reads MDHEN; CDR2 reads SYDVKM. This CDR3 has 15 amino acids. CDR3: CASSFERVARETQYF. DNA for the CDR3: TGTGCCAGTAGTTTCGAGAGGGTGGCTAGGGAGACCCAGTACTTC.

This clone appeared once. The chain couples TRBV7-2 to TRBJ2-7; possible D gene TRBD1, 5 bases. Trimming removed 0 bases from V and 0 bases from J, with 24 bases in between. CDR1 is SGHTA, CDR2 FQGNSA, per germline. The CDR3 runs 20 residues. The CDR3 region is CASSLAGAQSLVSYSYEQYF. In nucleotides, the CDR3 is TGTGCCAGCAGCTTAGCTGGGGCCCAGAGTTTGGTATCTTACTCCTACGAGCAGTACTTC.

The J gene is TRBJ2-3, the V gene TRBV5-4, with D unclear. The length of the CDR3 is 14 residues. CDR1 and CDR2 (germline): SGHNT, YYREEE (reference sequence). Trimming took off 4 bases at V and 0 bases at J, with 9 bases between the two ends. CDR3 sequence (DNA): TGTGCCAGCAGCGGGGTGGGAAGCACAGATACGCAGTATTTT. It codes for CASSGVGSTDTQYF.

CDR3 nucleotides: TGTGCCTGGAGTCGCCCCAATGAAGCTTTCTTT. Protein: CAWSRPNEAFF. The rearrangement links TRBV30 to TRBJ1-1; D gene uncertain. From germline, CDR1 is GTSNPN and CDR2 SVGIG (reference sequence). CDR3 length: 11 residues. Trimming shortened V by 2 bases and J by 7 bases, and 8 bases separated the two germline ends.

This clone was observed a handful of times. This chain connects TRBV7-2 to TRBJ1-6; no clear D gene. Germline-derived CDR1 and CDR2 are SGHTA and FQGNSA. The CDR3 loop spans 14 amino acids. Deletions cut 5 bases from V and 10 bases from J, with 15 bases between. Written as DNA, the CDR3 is TGTGCCAGCAGCCCCTCCGCGGCAGGCTCACCCCTCCACTTT. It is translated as CASSPSAAGSPLHF.

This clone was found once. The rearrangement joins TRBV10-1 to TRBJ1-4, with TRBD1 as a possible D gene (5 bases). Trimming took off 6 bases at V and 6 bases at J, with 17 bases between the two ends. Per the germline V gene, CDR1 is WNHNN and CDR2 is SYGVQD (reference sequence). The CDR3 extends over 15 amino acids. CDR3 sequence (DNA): TGCGCCAGCAGCCCTCCCAGGGCTGGGGATGAAAAACTGTTTTTT. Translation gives CASSPPRAGDEKLFF.

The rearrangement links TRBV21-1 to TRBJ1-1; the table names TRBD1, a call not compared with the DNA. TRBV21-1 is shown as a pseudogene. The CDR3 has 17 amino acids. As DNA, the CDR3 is TGTGCCAGCAGCCCACCGGACAGGGGGCGCGTTGGAACTGAAGCTTTCTTT. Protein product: CASSPPDRGRVGTEAFF.

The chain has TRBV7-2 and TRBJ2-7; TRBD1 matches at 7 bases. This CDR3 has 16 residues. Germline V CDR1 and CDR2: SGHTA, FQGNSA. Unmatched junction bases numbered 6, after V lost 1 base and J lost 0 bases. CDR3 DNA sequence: TGTGCCAGCAGCTTAGGCTCGACAGGGATCTCCTACGAGCAGTACTTC. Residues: CASSLGSTGISYEQYF.

DNA for the CDR3: TGTGCCTGGAGTGTACGTGGGATCAATGAGCAGTTCTTC. The encoded protein is CAWSVRGINEQFF. The chain couples TRBV30 to TRBJ2-1; D unclear. V dropped 0 bases and J dropped 6 bases, with 9 bases sitting between them. The CDR3 has 13 amino acids. Germline V gives CDR1 GTSNPN, CDR2 SVGIG (reference sequence).

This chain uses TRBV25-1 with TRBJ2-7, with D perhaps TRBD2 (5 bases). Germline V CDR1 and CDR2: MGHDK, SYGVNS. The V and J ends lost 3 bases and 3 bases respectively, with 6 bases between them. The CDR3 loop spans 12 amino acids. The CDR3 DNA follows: TGTGCCAGCAGTGACCGGGACTACGAGCAGTACTTC. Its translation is CASSDRDYEQYF.

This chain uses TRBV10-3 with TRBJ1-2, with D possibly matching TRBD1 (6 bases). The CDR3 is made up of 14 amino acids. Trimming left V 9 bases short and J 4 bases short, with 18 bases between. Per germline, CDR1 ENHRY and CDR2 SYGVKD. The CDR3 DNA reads TGTGCCATTTTTCGGGGGGCAGGCTCCTATGGCTACACCTTC. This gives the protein CAIFRGAGSYGYTF.

The CDR3 is CASSSGAAKNIQYF. CDR3 nucleotide sequence: TGTGCCAGTAGCTCGGGGGCTGCCAAAAACATTCAGTACTTC. The J gene is TRBJ2-4, the V gene TRBV19; D may match TRBD1 or TRBD2 (6 bases each). V was trimmed by 6 bases and J by 1 base, leaving 10 bases between them. The CDR3 runs to 14 residues. CDR1 LNHDA and CDR2 SQIVND come from the germline V gene (reference sequence). The complete variable domain, with remaining parts taken from reference TRBV19 and TRBJ2-4, reads DGGITQSPKYLFRKEGQNVTLSCEQNLNHDAMYWYRQDPGQGLRLIYYSQIVNDFQKGDIAEGYSVSREKKESFPLTVTSAQKNPTAFYLCASSSGAAKNIQYFGAGTRLSVL.

In DNA, the CDR3 is TGCAGCACAAAGTTAGCGGGGGGGCCGGGCACCGGGGAGCTGTTTTTT. Translating it yields CSTKLAGGPGTGELFF. The V call is TRBV29-1, the J call TRBJ2-2, with 11 positions matching TRBD2. CDR3 length: 16 residues. Germline V gene sequence: CDR1 SQVTM, CDR2 ANQGSEA. The trim removed 8 bases at V and 4 bases at J, leaving 12 bases unmatched.

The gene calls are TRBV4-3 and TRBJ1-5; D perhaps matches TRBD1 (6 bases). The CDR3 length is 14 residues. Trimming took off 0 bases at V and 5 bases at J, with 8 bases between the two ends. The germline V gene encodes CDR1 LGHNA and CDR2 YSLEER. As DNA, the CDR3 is TGCGCCAGCAGCCAAGATCCAGGGGATCAGCCCCAGCATTTT. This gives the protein CASSQDPGDQPQHF.

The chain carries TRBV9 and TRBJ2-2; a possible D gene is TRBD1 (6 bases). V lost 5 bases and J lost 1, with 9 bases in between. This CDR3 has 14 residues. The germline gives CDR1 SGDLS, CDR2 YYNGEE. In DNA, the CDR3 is TGTGCCAGCAGTTTACAGGGGAACACCGGGGAGCTGTTTTTT. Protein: CASSLQGNTGELFF.

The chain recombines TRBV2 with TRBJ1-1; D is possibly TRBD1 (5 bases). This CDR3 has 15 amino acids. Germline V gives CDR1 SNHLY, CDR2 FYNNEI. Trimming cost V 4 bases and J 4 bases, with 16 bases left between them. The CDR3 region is CASSVTEKNLTEAFF. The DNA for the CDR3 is TGTGCCAGCAGTGTGACAGAAAAAAACCTCACTGAAGCTTTCTTT.

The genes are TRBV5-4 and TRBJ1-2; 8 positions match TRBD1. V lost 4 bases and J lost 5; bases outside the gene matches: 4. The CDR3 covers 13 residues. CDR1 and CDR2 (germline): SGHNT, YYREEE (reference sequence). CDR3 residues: CASSPDRDYGYTF. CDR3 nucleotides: TGTGCCAGCAGCCCGGACAGGGATTATGGCTACACCTTC.

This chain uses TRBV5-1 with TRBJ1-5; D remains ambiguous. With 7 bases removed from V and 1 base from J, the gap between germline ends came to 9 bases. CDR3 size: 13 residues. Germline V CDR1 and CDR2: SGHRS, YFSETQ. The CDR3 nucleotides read TGCGCCAGCTCTCGGGGAAGCAATCAGCCCCAGCATTTT. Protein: CASSRGSNQPQHF.